Sequencing of this T cell receptor beta chain was carried out in a study of blood T cells in healthy people across ages (dated by TCRdb to the mid-2010s). Study-wide context: In model experiments, roughly one uniquely barcoded TCR beta cDNA molecule per two T cells was captured by template switching. To avoid experimental bias, donors of different ages were spread randomly across the sequencing lanes. The study measured age-related changes in TCR beta repertoire diversity using deep sequencing normalized with unique cDNA molecular identifiers. Two additional independent replicas of 1 million unique cDNA reads from the same blood draw were analyzed for two donors (one aged 18 to 30 and one aged 80 or older). The donors were split into four age groups: young (average about 16 years), middle-aged (about 40), aged (62) and long-lived (approximately 80).

The library was obtained by 5' RACE. Sequencing used an Illumina HiSeq 2500. A second PCR of roughly 7 to 11 cycles was performed with a sample-barcoded 5' primer and a J-beta primer mix. Each TCR beta cDNA molecule received a unique molecular identifier from a template-switch 5' adaptor carrying 12 random nucleotides. Each sample yielded at least 2.5 million CDR3-containing paired-end reads. First-strand cDNA synthesis was performed from all RNA using the Mint cDNA synthesis kit, with priming by a TRBC-specific oligonucleotide. Following uracil-DNA glycosylase treatment, a first 18-cycle PCR with universal primers M1SS and BC2_uni_R was performed on all cDNA. In the original analysis: Each sample was normalized by randomly selecting 1 million high-quality reads, each carrying a distinct molecular identifier. Reads with shared molecular identifiers were discarded instead of being binned into consensus sequences. MiTCR, run with a Q25 quality threshold and the strictest error-elimination algorithm, handled CDR3 identification, clonotype clustering and error correction. Lower-bound total TCR beta diversity was estimated with a nonparametric unseen species model using Euler transformation. Through fastp at Q25 and MiXCR, TCRdb rebuilt clones from the public reads, retaining in-frame beta chains. Here each entry gathers all rows of one CDR3 protein and keeps the most common genes and DNA. Here the V and J calls rest on TCRdb's processing, not on the authors' analysis. This sample comprises 550,000 to 700,000 distinct CDR3 sequences, 27% of them detected only once. Jointly, the top ten make up 18% of the sample.

This clonotype came up a few times. Its cognate antigen has yet to be identified. Per-nucleotide qualities are absent, and no much larger clonotype sits a single base away. The approximately 41 donors, aged about 6 to 100 years, were systemically healthy Caucasian individuals from Russia. About 10 milliliters of peripheral blood were collected from each donor into EDTA-treated Vacutainer tubes. Ficoll-Paque density-gradient centrifugation was used to isolate PBMCs, with at least 7 million obtained per sample. Trizol reagent was used to extract total RNA from PBMCs, with at least 5.5 micrograms per sample. The percentages of naive CD45RAhigh/CD27high T cells were determined by flow cytometry on a PBMC aliquot from every donor. What the research found in general, with its limitations: The CMV infection status of donors was not known, potentially confounding age-related changes in expanded clonotypes. The percentage of naive T cells measured by flow cytometry correlated strongly with observed TCR beta diversity. The long-lived group showed more naive CD4+ T cells, fewer expanded clones and increased TCR diversity than the aged group, suggesting age selection. As age increased, observed TCR beta diversity per million T cells dropped in a roughly linear way, and a significant reduction was already evident by age 40. Bulk unsorted PBMC profiling prevented conclusive comparison of naive and antigen-experienced compartments. Total diversity estimates from one million sequenced T cells were considered lower bounds and underestimates.

Reading the germline V gene gives CDR1 SQVTM and CDR2 ANQGSEA. The CDR3 covers 13 residues, taking in both the cysteine and the phenylalanine. Of the read, only the CDR3 DNA is kept; its 39 bases are in frame from base 1. The trim is 6 bases for V and 10 bases for J, with a gap of 16 bases between the germline ends. The sequenced sample was blood. The sequence derives from a woman aged 65 to 85 in good health. This sequence uses TRBV29-1 and TRBJ1-6; too little of a D gene remains to name it. The CDR3 protein: CSVAVESASPLHF. The nucleotide sequence reads TGCAGCGTCGCGGTAGAGTCGGCGTCACCCCTCCACTTT.